The rows below give T cell receptor beta chains drawn from one sample of a study of cytomegalovirus exposure and HLA in healthy donors. Sequenced by immunoSEQ multiplex PCR; TCRdb stores in-frame clones only, minus some. The data hold under 200,000 clones, with more than 65% observed a single time. Sequences were obtained from PBMCs. The receptor source for this set is a man over 45 in good health and CMV-seropositive. CDR3s leave out the opening cysteine and the closing phenylalanine or tryptophan.

>TRBJ1-1|TRBV19
ASSGRTGRESTEAF
>TRBJ1-6|TRBV27
ASSSRVTYNSPLH
>TRBJ1-1|TRBV2
ASSVRGPMNTEAF
>TRBJ1-1|TRBV28
ASRGQGGNTEAF
>TRBJ1-2|TRBV11-3
ASSLDPQGNGYT
>TRBJ1-1|TRBV10-1
ASSDPGAEAF
>TRBJ2-3|TRBV5-1
ASSLATSVTDTQY
>TRBJ2-1|TRBV27
ASSSMLGRGSYNEQF
>TRBJ2-2|TRBV5-4
ASSKGAGVNTGELF
>TRBJ2-3|TRBV5-1
ASSLARPRADTQY
>TRBJ1-2|TRBV29-1
SVAPGQGSGYT
>TRBJ2-1|TRBV21-1
ASSKVSGRAGDEQF
>TRBJ1-1|TRBV6-1
ASSEYTGERVAF
>TRBJ2-5|TRBV5-1
ASSLGTGGLETQY
>TRBJ2-5|TRBV18
ASSGTRTGGRKETQY
>TRBJ2-2|TRBV2
ASRITGGNGELF
>TRBJ1-2|TRBV14
AGSQDPAAAGYGYT
>TRBJ1-2|TRBV4-1
ASSQEGGQGNYGYT
>TRBJ1-6|TRBV7-9
ASSSDSYSPLH
>TRBJ2-3|TRBV5-1
ASSLGPSGTSDTQY